This TCR beta chain was recovered during a study of tumour-infiltrating T cells in Burkitt lymphoma. Study-wide context: Repertoire clonality predicted overall and progression-free survival. Study results and limitations: Many Burkitt lymphoma patients shared several public clonotypes.

Clones were sequenced by immunoSEQ multiplex PCR, and TCRdb holds only the in-frame ones, with some missing. The sample records about 50,000 clones, around 29% being singletons. V dropped 0 bases and J dropped 7; count of bases not matched to a gene: 13. The CDR3 totals 17 residues. Per the germline V gene, CDR1 is SGHTA and CDR2 is FQGNSA. To note about this clone: Antigen specificity is unknown.

This clonotype was sampled from a human donor with Burkitt lymphoma. The specimen sequenced was tumor tissue. The chain is built from TRBV7-2 and TRBJ2-5; 8 bases are a match to TRBD2. CDR3 loop: CASSLARSGGSLGTQYF. The CDR3, as DNA: TGTGCCAGCAGCTTAGCGAGGTCGGGGGGGTCACTGGGGACCCAGTACTTC.